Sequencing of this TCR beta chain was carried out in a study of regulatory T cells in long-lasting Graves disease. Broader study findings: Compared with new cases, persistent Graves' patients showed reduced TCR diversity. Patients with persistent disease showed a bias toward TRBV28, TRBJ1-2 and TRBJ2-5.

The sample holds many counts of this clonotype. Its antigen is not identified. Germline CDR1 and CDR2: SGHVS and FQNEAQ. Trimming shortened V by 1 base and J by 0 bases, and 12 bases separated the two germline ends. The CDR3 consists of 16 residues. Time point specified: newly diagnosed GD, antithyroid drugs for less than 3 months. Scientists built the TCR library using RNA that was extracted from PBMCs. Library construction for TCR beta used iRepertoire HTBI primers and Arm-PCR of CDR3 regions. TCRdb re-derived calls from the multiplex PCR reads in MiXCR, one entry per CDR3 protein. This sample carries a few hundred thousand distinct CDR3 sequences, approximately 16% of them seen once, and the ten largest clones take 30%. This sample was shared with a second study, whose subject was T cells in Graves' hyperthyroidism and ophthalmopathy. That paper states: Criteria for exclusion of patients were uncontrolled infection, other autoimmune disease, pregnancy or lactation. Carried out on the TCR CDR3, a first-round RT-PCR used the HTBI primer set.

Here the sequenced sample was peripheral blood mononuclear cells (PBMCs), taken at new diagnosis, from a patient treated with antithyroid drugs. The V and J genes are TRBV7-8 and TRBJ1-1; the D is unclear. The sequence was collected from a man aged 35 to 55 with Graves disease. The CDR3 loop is CASSLGGLTMNTEAFF. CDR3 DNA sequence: TGTGCCAGCAGCTTAGGAGGATTGACCATGAACACTGAAGCTTTCTTT. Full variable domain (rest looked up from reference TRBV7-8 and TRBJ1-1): GAGVSQSPRYKVAKRGQDVALRCDPISGHVSLFWYQQALGQGPEFLTYFQNEAQLDKSGLPSDRFFAERPEGSVSTLKIQRTQQEDSAVYLCASSLGGLTMNTEAFFGQGTRLTVV.